This record concerns one TCR beta chain sequence. Its antigen remains unidentified. The data were obtained in a study of radiotherapy plus CTLA-4 blockade in lung cancer. Regarding the study as a whole: Strongest reported response predictors: early blood clone changes and post-radiation interferon-beta.

There are 17 residues in the CDR3. Losses at the gene ends were 1 base for V and 0 bases for J; bases not matched to a gene: 8. Germline V lookup: CDR1 LGHNA, CDR2 YSLEER. The protocol was immunoSEQ multiplex PCR, while the TCRdb copy is restricted to in-frame clones and leaves out a portion. This table has around 20,000 clones, more than 70% appearing once. Enrolled patients, whose metastatic non-small-cell lung cancer was chemo-refractory, received focal radiation plus CTLA-4 blockade with ipilimumab. This sequence was found in a human donor with non-small cell lung cancer whose response to radiotherapy plus ipilimumab could not be evaluated. The V and J genes are TRBV4-3 and TRBJ2-7, with 8 bases aligning to TRBD2. The sequencing here drew on peripheral blood, taken from a patient treated with radiotherapy plus ipilimumab. Here the CDR3 DNA reads TGCGCCAGCAGCCAAGGCATGTGGCGGGGGGCCTCCTACGAGCAGTACTTC. It encodes CASSQGMWRGASYEQYF.